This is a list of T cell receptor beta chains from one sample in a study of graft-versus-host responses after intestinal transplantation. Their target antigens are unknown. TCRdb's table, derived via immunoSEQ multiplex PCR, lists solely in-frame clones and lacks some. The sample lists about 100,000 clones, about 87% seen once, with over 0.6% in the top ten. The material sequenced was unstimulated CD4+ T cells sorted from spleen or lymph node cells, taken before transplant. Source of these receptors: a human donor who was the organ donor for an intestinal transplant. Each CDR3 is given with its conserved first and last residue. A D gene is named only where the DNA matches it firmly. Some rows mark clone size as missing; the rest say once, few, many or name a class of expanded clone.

TGTGCCAGCTCACCTTTGACTAGCGGGGCTTACAATGAGCAGTTCTTC,CASSPLTSGAYNEQFF,TRBJ2-1,TRBD2,.,TRBV18
TGTGCCAGCAGTCGACAGGGGGGGACCTACGAGCAGTACTTC,CASSRQGGTYEQYF,TRBJ2-7,TRBD1,.,TRBV27
TGTGCCAGCAGCTTTCCCGGGACAGGGGTTGTCGCATATGGCTACACCTTC,CASSFPGTGVVAYGYTF,TRBJ1-2,TRBD1,.,TRBV7-6
TGTGCCAGCTCACCCGGACAGAACACTGAAGCTTTCTTT,CASSPGQNTEAFF,TRBJ1-1,.,.,TRBV18
TGTGCCTGGAGTGTAGGAACAGACACTGAAGCTTTCTTT,CAWSVGTDTEAFF,TRBJ1-1,.,.,TRBV30
TGCGCCAGCAGTGATATATATACGCAGTATTTT,CASSDIYTQYF,TRBJ2-3,.,.,TRBV10-2
TGCGCCAGCAGCTTAGGGGGGGCAACCTACAATGAGCAGTTCTTC,CASSLGGATYNEQFF,TRBJ2-1,.,.,TRBV5-1
TGTGCCAGCAGCTCGGTCCTACAGGGCTCAAGCACAGATACGCAGTATTTT,CASSSVLQGSSTDTQYF,TRBJ2-3,.,.,TRBV7-9
TGTGCCAGCAGTTCGGGCACCACTAACTATGGCTACACCTTC,CASSSGTTNYGYTF,TRBJ1-2,.,.,TRBV6-1
TGTGCCAGCAGCTTGGGGCCGGGGCGCTCCTACGAGCAGTACTTC,CASSLGPGRSYEQYF,TRBJ2-7,.,few,TRBV5-8
TGTGCCAGCTCACCCACCGACAGGGACTATGGCTACACCTTC,CASSPTDRDYGYTF,TRBJ1-2,TRBD1,once,TRBV18
TGCGCCAGCAGCAAAAGCGGGGGCGATGAGCAGTTCTTC,CASSKSGGDEQFF,TRBJ2-1,TRBD2,.,TRBV10-1
TGTGCCAGCAGTTACATGACAGGGGGGGAAGAGACCCAGTACTTC,CASSYMTGGEETQYF,TRBJ2-5,TRBD1,.,TRBV6-6
TGTGCCAGCAGCCCCCTGGCCTTAGGGGCCGGGGAGCTGTTTTTT,CASSPLALGAGELFF,TRBJ2-2,.,.,TRBV7-9
TGTGCCAGCAGACAGGGAAGGGAAGGTACGCAGTATTTT,CASRQGREGTQYF,TRBJ2-3,.,.,TRBV2
TGCAGCGTCGAAGGGCCCCGGGACTCTAAGAGGAACATTCAGTACTTC,CSVEGPRDSKRNIQYF,TRBJ2-4,.,.,TRBV29-1
TGTGCCAGCAGCGACAGTAACTATGGCTACACCTTC,CASSDSNYGYTF,TRBJ1-2,.,.,TRBV27
TGTGCCAGTAGAAGACAGGGTTCACCCCTCCACTTT,CASRRQGSPLHF,TRBJ1-6,TRBD1,.,TRBV19
TGTGCCAGCTTCCAAAACAGGGGGGTCAATGAGCAGTTCTTC,CASFQNRGVNEQFF,TRBJ2-1,TRBD1,.,TRBV18
TGTGCCAGCAGTCCAATAGACAGGGCGGTCGGGGAGCTGTTTTTT,CASSPIDRAVGELFF,TRBJ2-2,TRBD1,.,TRBV28
TGCGCCAGCAGCTTGCTCGACTCTCCCCAAGAGACCCAGTACTTC,CASSLLDSPQETQYF,TRBJ2-5,.,.,TRBV5-1
TGTGCCAGCAGCTTAGAGGCCGAGAGGGCTGAAGCTTTCTTT,CASSLEAERAEAFF,TRBJ1-1,.,.,TRBV7-9
TGTGCCAGCAGGACGGGGTCCGCCTACGAGCAGTACTTC,CASRTGSAYEQYF,TRBJ2-7,.,.,TRBV28
TGCAGCGTTGTGGGGCAGGCCACTGAAGCTTTCTTT,CSVVGQATEAFF,TRBJ1-1,.,.,TRBV29-1
TGTGCCAGTAGCACAGGACAGGTGACCTTACGTGGCTACACCTTC,CASSTGQVTLRGYTF,TRBJ1-2,TRBD1,.,TRBV9
TGTGCCAGCAGTGATAGGTTCTTCAGGGTGAGGAGCACTGAAGCTTTCTTT,CASSDRFFRVRSTEAFF,TRBJ1-1,.,.,TRBV2
TGCGCCAGCAGCTGGACAGGGAGGGAATACAATGAGCAGTTCTTC,CASSWTGREYNEQFF,TRBJ2-1,.,.,TRBV5-1
TGTGCCAGCTCACAATACAGAATGGGACTAGCGGCTTACGAGCAGTACTTC,CASSQYRMGLAAYEQYF,TRBJ2-7,TRBD2,.,TRBV18
TGTGCCAGCAGCTTAGATCTGGCGGGAGGGCCCTACGAGCAGTACTTC,CASSLDLAGGPYEQYF,TRBJ2-7,TRBD2,.,TRBV7-9
TGTGCCAGTAGTATAGCTGGCGGGTACAACTATGGCTACACCTTC,CASSIAGGYNYGYTF,TRBJ1-2,.,once,TRBV19
TGTGCCAGCAGCCGGACAGGGGGCGGAGACGAGCAGTACTTC,CASSRTGGGDEQYF,TRBJ2-7,TRBD1,.,TRBV7-3
TGTGCCAGCAGCTTGGGACTAGCGGGAGGCACAGATACGCAGTATTTT,CASSLGLAGGTDTQYF,TRBJ2-3,TRBD2,.,TRBV9
TGTGCCAGCAGCTGGGGCAGGGCACGCCAAGAGACCCAGTACTTC,CASSWGRARQETQYF,TRBJ2-5,.,.,TRBV7-7
TGTGCCAGCAGCTTGGGGGCTTCGTACCAAGAGACCCAGTACTTC,CASSLGASYQETQYF,TRBJ2-5,.,once,TRBV5-4
TGTGCCTGGAGTCTTAGGTTGAACACTGAAGCTTTCTTT,CAWSLRLNTEAFF,TRBJ1-1,.,.,TRBV30
TGTGCCAGCAGCTTGGTGTTGGACAGAGCCTACAATGAGCAGTTCTTC,CASSLVLDRAYNEQFF,TRBJ2-1,.,.,TRBV5-5
TGTGCCAGCAGCGTTAGGCCCCAGTCTTCCTACGAGCAGTACTTC,CASSVRPQSSYEQYF,TRBJ2-7,.,.,TRBV9